This T cell receptor beta chain was found in a study of T cell repertoires in cytomegalovirus infection (dated by TCRdb to between 2019 and 2020). About the full investigation: Peptide stimulations targeted recently identified HLA-C-restricted CMV epitopes, whose presentation resists viral immunomodulation, together with well-studied HLA-B-restricted epitopes. The HLA type of each donor mattered for the analysis, because public TCR beta signatures pointed to carriage of CMV infection along with the matching HLA type. The study at large found these results: In both this cohort and an independent roughly 400-donor cohort, the cumulative frequency of public TCR beta family members distinguished carriers of CMV infection plus the relevant HLA type. In the ex vivo response, HLA-C-restricted CMV-specific TCR beta clonotypes were dominant, and in two of eight donors the single most frequent clonotype came from this HLA-C-restricted group.

The data were produced on an Illumina HiSeq 1500. TCRdb ran its own pipeline on the public reads, namely fastp trimming at Q25 and MiXCR clone calling, and kept in-frame beta chains. When rows share a CDR3 protein, they turn into one entry using the most common DNA and genes. Present in this sample are some 800,000 distinct CDR3 sequences, approximately 32% of which were seen just once. The ten largest make up over 10% of the sample. On this clonotype: The antigen it binds to is not known. Qualities for individual bases were not recorded, and no much larger clone is one base off.

The sample's treatment or condition label is to be understood as: in vitro stimulation with specific CMV peptide epitopes to enrich CMV-specific T cells. The sequences come from cultured CD8+ T cells from PBMCs, collected from culture after CMV antigen stimulation. The origin of this receptor is a human donor in good health (CMV status not recorded). Some clones in this sample may be carry-over from other donors' samples.

CDR3 sequence: CASSPRTGWDAMSEQFF. The nucleotide sequence is TGTGCCAGCAGTCCCCGGACAGGGTGGGATGCAATGTCAGAGCAGTTCTTC. The V gene is TRBV27 and the J gene is TRBJ2-1; TRBD1 lines up with 8 middle nucleotides. The germline V and J ends show losses of 5 bases and 10 bases respectively, and no gene match explains 19 bases of the junction. CDR1 and CDR2, per the germline V gene (reference sequence), are MNHEY and SMNVEV. The CDR3 numbers 17 residues from cysteine through phenylalanine. Only the CDR3 region is kept as DNA, spanning 51 bases read in frame from base 1.